This T cell receptor (beta chain) was retrieved from a study of blood T cell repertoires in COVID-19. Study at large: Sources were T cells, B-cell-depleted T cells, or PBMCs; the material itself was cDNA or gDNA.

Study processing details: Reference gene primer amplification yielded estimated nucleated cell counts. Data came from immunoSEQ multiplex PCR; TCRdb stores just in-frame clones and leaves some out. V, J and clone size are those of that table, while D and trimming were read from the DNA. The table lists 270,000 or so clones, roughly nine tenths of them singletons. This CDR3 has 17 amino acids. Germline trimming cut 5 bases from V and 4 bases from J; bases unmatched to any gene: 10. In germline, CDR1 is SEHNR, CDR2 FQNEAQ (reference sequence). A Seattle source enrolled patients during active infection and followed them longitudinally.

This sequence originates from a woman aged 25 to 45 with COVID-19, enrolled during active disease. Sequencing was done on a sample of peripheral blood. The rearrangement links TRBV7-9 to TRBJ2-2; 10 nucleotides match TRBD2. The CDR3 coding sequence is TGTGCCAGCAGCCAGCCCGAGCGGGGGGGAGGCACCGGGGAGCTGTTTTTT. Translated: CASSQPERGGGTGELFF.